The rows below give T cell receptor beta chains drawn from one sample of a study of cytomegalovirus exposure and HLA in healthy donors. Produced via immunoSEQ multiplex PCR; TCRdb's table is partial and in-frame only. The sample holds 60,000 or so clones, roughly 77% seen once. Sequenced input: PBMCs. The receptors were sampled from a female donor in good health and CMV-seronegative. CDR3s include the opening cysteine and the closing phenylalanine or tryptophan. The order of the fields is D gene, J gene, CDR3 length, V gene, clone size, CDR3 DNA, CDR3 protein. A D gene is named only where the DNA matches it firmly. Rows give clone size only sometimes, using once, few, many, or a class for an expanded clone.

-,TRBJ1-1,12,TRBV5-6,-,TGTGCCAGCAGCTTGCTGGGTGGGCGGGGGGACTTT,CASSLLGGRGDF
TRBD2,TRBJ2-7,17,TRBV5-1,once,TGCGCCAGCAGCTGGGGGACTAGCGGGAGTGTCGGCTCCGAGCAGTACTTC,CASSWGTSGSVGSEQYF
-,TRBJ1-5,15,TRBV5-8,-,TGTGCCAGCAGCTTGGCTGGACAGATCAATCAGCCCCAGCATTTT,CASSLAGQINQPQHF
-,TRBJ2-4,15,TRBV19,-,TGTGCCAGTAGTATCGGTAGCCTAGCCAAAAACATTCAGTACTTC,CASSIGSLAKNIQYF
TRBD1,TRBJ2-5,15,TRBV30,few,TGTGCCTGGAGTGGACCGACAGGGATGGGGGAGACCCAGTACTTC,CAWSGPTGMGETQYF
TRBD1,TRBJ2-7,14,TRBV27,-,TGTGCCAGCAGTCTCGGGACAGGTGCCTACGAGCAGTACTTC,CASSLGTGAYEQYF
-,TRBJ1-1,12,TRBV30,once,TGTGCCTGGAGTGTAAGGGGGAGTGAAGCTTTCTTT,CAWSVRGSEAFF
-,TRBJ1-4,17,TRBV9,-,TGTGCCAGCAGCGTAGCTCCAGGGGCGTCAGGTAATGAAAAACTGTTTTTT,CASSVAPGASGNEKLFF
-,TRBJ2-7,14,TRBV29-1,once,TGCAGCGTTGATACAGGGCTAATCCCCTACGAGCAGTACTTC,CSVDTGLIPYEQYF
TRBD2,TRBJ2-5,18,TRBV28,-,TGTGCCAGCAGCCCCGGACTAGCGGGAGGCTACCTGCAAGAGACCCAGTACTTC,CASSPGLAGGYLQETQYF
TRBD2,TRBJ2-1,15,TRBV15,once,TGTGCCACCAGCAGAGGGGGAGGGGCGAACAATGAGCAGTTCTTC,CATSRGGGANNEQFF
TRBD1,TRBJ2-1,18,TRBV4-1,-,TGCGCCAGCAGCTCGCAGAGGGCGGACAGGGATCCCTACAATGAGCAGTTCTTC,CASSSQRADRDPYNEQFF
-,TRBJ1-1,13,TRBV7-6,-,TGTGCCAGCAGCGAAGCGGAATGGACTGAAGCTTTCTTT,CASSEAEWTEAFF
-,TRBJ2-5,14,TRBV11-3,few,TGTGCCAGCAGCTTAGACAGGCAGTCAGAGACCCAGTACTTC,CASSLDRQSETQYF
-,TRBJ2-5,15,TRBV18,-,TGTGCCAGCTCACCATCGAGTACTCCACAAGAGACCCAGTACTTC,CASSPSSTPQETQYF
TRBD1,TRBJ2-7,15,TRBV14,once,TGTGCCAGCAGCCAAAGACGGGACAGTTCCTACGAGCAGTACTTC,CASSQRRDSSYEQYF
-,TRBJ2-6,17,TRBV5-1,-,TGCGCCAGCAGCTTACAGGGTCCTGGTGCTGGGGCCAACGTCCTGACTTTC,CASSLQGPGAGANVLTF